This TCR beta chain was retrieved from a study of blood T cell repertoires in COVID-19. Turning to the study itself: T cells, B-cell-depleted T cells, or PBMCs provided the cDNA or gDNA that served as material.

Clones were sequenced by immunoSEQ multiplex PCR, and TCRdb holds only the in-frame ones, with some missing. Altogether about 210,000 clones are present, approximately 90% being singletons, with the ten largest covering 1.2%. Participants' reported clinical history set cohort assignment. Trimming cost V 5 bases and J 4 bases; bases outside gene matches: 13. The CDR3 has 16 residues. CDR1 and CDR2 (germline): LGHNA, YSLEER. The TCR was taken from a man aged 25 to 40 who had recovered from COVID-19. The chain uses TRBV4-3 and TRBJ1-1, with TRBD1 identical over 7 bases. Sequencing used PBMCs or T cells enriched from blood (not recorded which). Here the CDR3 reads CASSYDREMRGTEAFF. The CDR3 coding sequence is TGCGCCAGCAGCTACGACAGGGAAATGAGGGGCACTGAAGCTTTCTTT.